These 17 T cell receptor beta chains came from one sample sequenced in a study of T cell responses to AZD1222 COVID-19 vaccine. Sequencing was performed with immunoSEQ multiplex PCR; in TCRdb, only in-frame clones are kept and a portion is missing. The sample contains under 150,000 clones, around 85% of which appear only once. The sequencing used peripheral blood, collected on day 0 of AZD1222 vaccination. The receptors stem from an adult in good health.

The rearrangement joins TRBV5-8 to TRBJ1-1; 10 bases align to TRBD1. J lost 2 bases, V lost 4 bases, and 8 bases had no gene match. The CDR3 runs to 16 residues. Germline values: CDR1 SGHTS, CDR2 YDEGEE. The DNA of the CDR3 is TGTGCCAGCAGCCAAGGGACAGGGGTTCACAACACTGAAGCTTTCTTT. Translated, it gives CASSQGTGVHNTEAFF.

The V call is TRBV7-2, the J call TRBJ2-2, with 9 bases lining up with TRBD1. The CDR3 length is 16 residues. V shed 3 bases and J 1 base; nucleotides not matched to a gene: 3. The germline V gene has CDR1 SGHTA and CDR2 FQGNSA. The CDR3 here is CASSLGTGWNTGELFF. The CDR3 coding sequence is TGTGCCAGCAGCTTGGGGACAGGGTGGAACACCGGGGAGCTGTTTTTT.

V is TRBV29-1 and J is TRBJ2-7, with 7 bases matching TRBD2. CDR3 size: 14 residues. Trimming cost V 4 bases and J 2 bases; bases outside gene matches: 8. The V gene's germline CDR1 is SQVTM and CDR2 ANQGSEA. This CDR3 is CSVGLAASPYEQYF. CDR3 coding DNA: TGCAGCGTTGGTCTAGCGGCCTCTCCCTACGAGCAGTACTTC.

The chain combines TRBV10-3 with TRBJ1-1; D is undetermined. V was pared by 6 bases and J by 0 bases, with 17 bases between. The length of the CDR3 is 16 residues. Germline V CDR1 and CDR2: ENHRY, SYGVKD. CDR3 sequence (DNA): TGTGCCATCAGGGACCTCAACTGTTGTGTGAACACTGAAGCTTTCTTT. Its translation: CAIRDLNCCVNTEAFF.

In its sample, this clone was seen a few times. The chain combines TRBV7-8 with TRBJ2-5, with D unclear. Trimming took off 6 bases at V and 4 bases at J, with 15 bases between the two ends. CDR3 length: 14 residues. Germline CDR1 reads SGHVS; CDR2 reads FQNEAQ. CDR3 region: CASSQSNVRETQYF. The CDR3 DNA reads as TGTGCCAGCAGTCAGAGTAATGTTCGAGAGACCCAGTACTTC.

CDR3 coding DNA: TGTGCCAGCAGTACTGTCGGTTTTTTGGATGGCTACACCTTC. This sequence encodes CASSTVGFLDGYTF. The chain uses TRBV27 and TRBJ1-2, with D hard to call. V was cut by 5 bases and J by 6 bases, with 16 bases left in between. The CDR3 loop spans 14 amino acids. Germline assignment: CDR1 MNHEY and CDR2 SMNVEV (reference sequence).

The rearrangement joins TRBV27 to TRBJ2-1; TRBD1 agrees at 9 bases. Per the germline V gene, CDR1 is MNHEY and CDR2 is SMNVEV (reference sequence). The CDR3 has 14 amino acids. J gave up 8 bases and V 2 bases, and 4 bases lay outside the gene matches. Here the CDR3 DNA reads TGTGCCAGCAGTTTACGGACAGGGGTACATGAGCAGTTCTTC. Encoded protein: CASSLRTGVHEQFF.

This chain connects TRBV12-5 to TRBJ1-1; TRBD1 aligns across 8 bases. The V gene's germline CDR1 is LGHNT and CDR2 FRNRAP. This CDR3 has 16 residues. The ends lost 2 bases at V and 1 base at J; junction bases unmatched: 6. The CDR3: CASGLTWDRTNTEAFF. CDR3 DNA: TGTGCTAGTGGTTTGACTTGGGACAGGACGAACACTGAAGCTTTCTTT.

This clone has just one count. The chain has TRBV18 and TRBJ2-7, with TRBD1 matching over 7 bases. The J segment lost 2 bases and the V segment lost 3 bases, leaving 13 bases of the junction unmatched. Germline CDR1 and CDR2: KGHSH and LQKENI. The CDR3 is made up of 17 amino acids. CDR3 bases: TGTGCCAGCTCACCCCGGCTAGGACAGGCCGACACCTACGAGCAGTACTTC. As protein: CASSPRLGQADTYEQYF.

The chain recombines TRBV10-2 with TRBJ2-6; 7 bases line up with TRBD2. Germline V gives CDR1 WSHSY, CDR2 SAAADI. V was clipped by 7 bases and J by 4 bases; unmatched bases: 4. This CDR3 comprises 14 residues. CDR3 residues: CASTAGEGANVLTF. DNA of the CDR3: TGCGCCAGCACCGCGGGGGAAGGGGCCAACGTCCTGACTTTC.

V is TRBV11-2 and J is TRBJ2-5; 12 bases map to TRBD2. V trimming: 7 bases; J trimming: 5 bases; junction bases outside the gene matches: 8. This CDR3 spans 15 amino acids. Germline V lookup: CDR1 SGHAT, CDR2 FQNNGV. This chain's CDR3 is CASNLAGGLSETQYF. The CDR3 DNA reads TGTGCCAGCAACCTAGCGGGGGGGTTGTCGGAGACCCAGTACTTC. Drawing the rest from reference TRBV11-2 and TRBJ2-5, the complete variable domain is EAGVAQSPRYKIIEKRQSVAFWCNPISGHATLYWYQQILGQGPKLLIQFQNNGVVDDSQLPKDRFSAERLKGVDSTLKIQPAKLEDSAVYLCASNLAGGLSETQYFGPGTRLLVL.

This chain links TRBV5-4 with TRBJ2-2, with D unresolved. This CDR3 has 14 amino acids. The germline gives CDR1 SGHNT, CDR2 YYREEE (reference sequence). V shed 1 base and J shed 6 bases, with 10 bases lying between them. CDR3 sequence reads: CASSLWGKAGELFF. CDR3 nucleotide sequence: TGTGCCAGCAGCTTGTGGGGAAAGGCCGGGGAGCTGTTTTTT.

The V gene is TRBV4-2, the J gene TRBJ2-7; TRBD2 matches at 7 bases. CDR1 and CDR2 (germline): LGHNA, YNFKEQ. The CDR3 extends over 12 amino acids. V lost 4 bases, J lost 4 bases, and 1 base stayed unmatched. The CDR3 spells CASSPGGYEQYF. The CDR3, as DNA: TGTGCCAGCAGCCCCGGGGGGTACGAGCAGTACTTC.

The chain recombines TRBV7-9 with TRBJ1-4; no clear D gene. Trimming shortened V by 1 base and J by 8 bases, and 11 bases separated the two germline ends. Germline CDR1 and CDR2: SEHNR and FQNEAQ (reference sequence). The CDR3 runs to 14 residues. CDR3 bases: TGTGCCAGCAGCTTAGGACACCTCGAGGAAAAACTGTTTTTT. This codes for CASSLGHLEEKLFF.

The V and J genes are TRBV5-1 and TRBJ2-1; TRBD2 matches at 7 bases. Germline V gene lookup returns CDR1 SGHRS and CDR2 YFSETQ. V gave up 5 bases and J gave up 0 bases; unmatched junction bases: 5. The CDR3 has 15 amino acids. The CDR3 spells CASRRAGSSYNEQFF. CDR3 nucleotide sequence: TGCGCCAGCAGACGAGCGGGAAGCTCCTACAATGAGCAGTTCTTC.

The chain joins TRBV4-3 to TRBJ2-5, with a tentative D call TRBD1 (6 bases). Germline-derived CDR1 and CDR2 are LGHNA and YSLEER. CDR3 length: 13 amino acids. Trimming took off 8 bases at V and 5 bases at J, with 15 bases between the two ends. The CDR3 nucleotides are TGCGCCAGCTCGGAGGACAGAGGGGAGACCCAGTACTTC. The encoded protein is CASSEDRGETQYF.

The chain joins TRBV19 to TRBJ1-5; tentatively, D is TRBD1 (5 bases). V lost 7 bases, J lost 6 bases, and 19 bases lay in between. The CDR3 runs 15 residues. The germline V gene has CDR1 LNHDA and CDR2 SQIVND (reference sequence). The CDR3 DNA reads TGTGCCAGTAAGGCCGGGGCTCTCGTCACTCAGCCCCAGCATTTT. Its protein is CASKAGALVTQPQHF.